This T cell receptor beta chain was sequenced during a study of blood T cell repertoires in COVID-19. Looking at the study overall: The United States, Italy and Spain provided the acute and convalescent COVID-19 samples.

Libraries were prepared by immunoSEQ multiplex PCR; TCRdb keeps only in-frame clonotypes and omits some of them. The sample holds some 380,000 clones, roughly 87% seen once. Each participant's cohort was designated according to participant-reported clinical history. Germline V CDR1 and CDR2: SGHRS, YFSETQ. This CDR3 region has 17 residues. The V end lost 0 bases, the J end lost 4 bases, and 19 bases lay between the germline ends. This clone was seen a few times. The rearrangement joins TRBV5-1 to TRBJ2-5; perhaps TRBD2 as D (6 bases). The clonotype was recovered from a middle-aged woman with acute COVID-19. The specimen was PBMCs or T cells enriched from blood (not recorded which). CDR3 region: CASSLETGGTGGETQYF. In DNA, the CDR3 is TGCGCCAGCAGCTTGGAGACCGGCGGTACCGGGGGAGAGACCCAGTACTTC.